This TCR beta chain was recovered during a study of response to subunit inactivated influenza vaccine. TCRdb used MiXCR to reprocess the RT-PCR reads, holding one entry per CDR3 protein. The table has about 700,000 distinct CDR3 sequences, approximately 13% seen once. Germline V gene lookup returns CDR1 MDHEN and CDR2 SYDVKM. Unmatched junction bases numbered 10, after V lost 1 base and J lost 0 bases. CDR3 length equals 18 residues. Findings and limits, study-wide: The authors proposed limited new T cell recruitment per seasonal influenza vaccination.

This clonotype showed up just a few times. No antigen is known for it. The chain has TRBV28 and TRBJ2-7, with 9 nucleotides matching TRBD2. Here the sequenced sample was PBMCs from blood, taken 14 to 15 days before vaccination. The sequence came from a man between 45 and 60 years old who received an inactivated influenza vaccine. The CDR3 loop is CASSLSNGLAQSSYEQYF. In DNA, the CDR3 is TGTGCCAGCAGTTTATCAAATGGACTAGCGCAGAGCTCCTACGAGCAGTACTTC.